The 7 T cell receptor beta chains given below trace back to one sample, sequenced in a study of CD8+CD57+ T cells in acquired aplastic anemia. Those patients picked for sequencing had displayed CD8+CD57+ cell expansion on flow cytometry. Genomic DNA templated the TCR beta VDJ and CDR3 profiling. MiXCR, applied by TCRdb to the reads, yields one record per CDR3 protein. The sample carries approximately 130,000 distinct CDR3 sequences, under 65% recorded once. What was sequenced was sorted CD4+, CD8+, or CD8+CD57+ T cells (not recorded which) from PBMCs. These receptors all come from a human donor with aplastic anemia.

This clonotype has a single count. The CDR3 region has the DNA TGTGCCAGCAGACGGACAGGGGTCAACTATGGCTACACCTTC. Translating gives CASRRTGVNYGYTF. The chain couples TRBV25-1 to TRBJ1-2, with 9 positions matching TRBD1. The germline V gene encodes CDR1 MGHDK and CDR2 SYGVNS. The CDR3 runs 14 residues. Losses at the gene ends were 6 bases for V and 2 bases for J; bases not matched to a gene: 4.

This clonotype was found many times. The CDR3 spells CASSDASGGYNEQFF. The CDR3 nucleotides read TGTGCCAGCAGCGACGCTAGCGGGGGATACAATGAGCAGTTCTTC. The chain couples TRBV9 to TRBJ2-1; TRBD2 agrees at 10 bases. The germline V gene encodes CDR1 SGDLS and CDR2 YYNGEE. V lost 3 bases, J lost 4 bases, and 4 bases stayed unmatched. CDR3 size: 15 residues.

Only a few counts were recorded for this clonotype. The CDR3 sequence: CASSLVRSTEAFF. For the CDR3, the DNA is TGTGCCAGCAGCCTTGTTCGGAGCACTGAAGCTTTCTTT. This chain uses TRBV28 with TRBJ1-1; unclear D gene. The V end was cut by 6 bases, the J end by 4 bases, with 12 bases between. The germline CDR1 and CDR2 sequences are MDHEN and SYDVKM. The CDR3 spans 13 residues.

The chain couples TRBV24-1 to TRBJ1-2; D is perhaps TRBD1 (5 bases). V shed 7 bases and J shed 0 bases, with 11 bases lying between them. This CDR3 has 14 residues. CDR1 and CDR2 from the germline V gene are KGHDR and SFDVKD. CDR3 nucleotides: TGTGCCACCAGCCAAGACAGACCTAACTATGGCTACACCTTC. Protein: CATSQDRPNYGYTF.

The genes are TRBV29-1 and TRBJ1-5; 10 nucleotides match TRBD1. Germline CDR1 is SQVTM and CDR2 is ANQGSEA. V was clipped by 6 bases and J by 2 bases; unmatched bases: 4. CDR3 length equals 14 residues. The CDR3 reads CSVAGTGGNQPQHF. DNA of the CDR3: TGCAGCGTCGCCGGGACAGGGGGCAATCAGCCCCAGCATTTT.

The rearrangement links TRBV7-9 to TRBJ2-7, with a tentative D call TRBD2 (6 bases). Germline lookup yields CDR1 SEHNR and CDR2 FQNEAQ (reference sequence). Deletions cut 5 bases from V and 6 bases from J, with 20 bases between. This CDR3 has 15 residues. CDR3 nucleotides: TGTGCCAGCAGCCCCCGACCGAATGGGGGAGGCGAGCAGTACTTC. Translation gives CASSPRPNGGGEQYF.

The CDR3 coding sequence is TGTGCCAGCAGTGAACAGTGGGGGAACGAAAAACTGTTTTTT. Translating gives CASSEQWGNEKLFF. This chain uses TRBV25-1 with TRBJ1-4; maybe TRBD1 (5 bases). CDR1 MGHDK and CDR2 SYGVNS come from the germline V gene. Deletions cut 2 bases from V and 8 bases from J, with 12 bases between. This CDR3 is 14 amino acids long.